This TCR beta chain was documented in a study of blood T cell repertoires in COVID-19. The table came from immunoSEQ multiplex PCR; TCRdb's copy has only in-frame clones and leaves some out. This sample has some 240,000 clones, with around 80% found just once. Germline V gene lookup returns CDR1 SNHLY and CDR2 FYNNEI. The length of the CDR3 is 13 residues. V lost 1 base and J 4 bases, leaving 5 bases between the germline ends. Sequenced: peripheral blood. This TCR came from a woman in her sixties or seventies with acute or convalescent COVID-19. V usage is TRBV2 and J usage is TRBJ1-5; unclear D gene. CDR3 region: CASSEVRNQPQHF. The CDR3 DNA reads TGTGCCAGCAGTGAAGTCAGGAATCAGCCCCAGCATTTT.